A selection of T cell receptor beta chains follows, all from one sample in a study of cytomegalovirus exposure and HLA in healthy donors. Produced via immunoSEQ multiplex PCR; TCRdb's table is partial and in-frame only. Here the sample spans tens of thousands of clones, 90% to 95% being singletons. Material for sequencing was PBMCs. All receptors come from a man aged 18 to 29 in good health and CMV-seropositive. Both conserved end residues are part of each CDR3. The D gene is left open where the match is weak. Clone size appears in some rows only: once, few, many, or a class for an expanded clone.

clone size	J gene	V gene	D gene	CDR3 DNA	CDR3 protein
once	TRBJ2-5	TRBV7-3	NA	TGTGCCAGCAGCTTATATGCAGAAGAGACCCAGTACTTC	CASSLYAEETQYF
NA	TRBJ2-2	TRBV6-1	TRBD2	TGTGCCAGCAGTGAGAGACTAGCGGGTGGGGAGCTGTTTTTT	CASSERLAGGELFF
NA	TRBJ2-7	TRBV4-2	TRBD2	TGTGCCAGCAGCCAAGAGGCGCTAGCGGGGGGGACTAGCTCCTACGAGCAGTACTTC	CASSQEALAGGTSSYEQYF
NA	TRBJ2-1	TRBV29-1	TRBD1	TGCAGCGTGTCGGGACAGGGTTTGCCCAATGAGCAGTTCTTC	CSVSGQGLPNEQFF
NA	TRBJ2-3	TRBV7-3	NA	TGTGCCAGCAGCTTATCTAGCACAGATACGCAGTATTTT	CASSLSSTDTQYF
NA	TRBJ2-5	TRBV11-2	NA	TGTGCCAGCAGCTTAGAAACACTAAATTGGGAGACCCAGTACTTC	CASSLETLNWETQYF
NA	TRBJ2-3	TRBV6-5	TRBD2	TGTGCCAGCAGTTGGACTAGCGGGAGCCAAGATACGCAGTATTTT	CASSWTSGSQDTQYF
NA	TRBJ1-6	TRBV18	NA	TGTGCCAGCTCACTCACCGGACCCGGGGGGAATTCACCCCTCCACTTT	CASSLTGPGGNSPLHF
NA	TRBJ1-2	TRBV10-3	TRBD1	TGTGCCATCAGTGAATCCCTGGACAGGGTCTATGGCTACACCTTC	CAISESLDRVYGYTF
NA	TRBJ2-7	TRBV27	TRBD2	TGTGCCAGCAGAGTAACTAGCGGAAGAATTTACGAGCAGTACTTC	CASRVTSGRIYEQYF
once	TRBJ2-7	TRBV18	TRBD1	TGTGCCAGCTCACCCCGGGACAGGGGCGACGAGCAGTACTTC	CASSPRDRGDEQYF
NA	TRBJ2-1	TRBV4-2	TRBD1	TGTGCCAGCAGCCTGGGGACAGGGGGATCAAATGAGCAGTTCTTC	CASSLGTGGSNEQFF
NA	TRBJ2-5	TRBV29-1	TRBD1	TGCAGCGTTGTCCTGCAGGACAGGGGCGGGGGGACCCAGTACTTC	CSVVLQDRGGGTQYF
NA	TRBJ1-2	TRBV27	NA	TGTGCCAGCAGTAACCGACCGGCTCGGGGGGGCTACACCTTC	CASSNRPARGGYTF
NA	TRBJ2-7	TRBV19	TRBD2	TGTGCCAGTAGTACGACTAGCGGGAATACTAACGAGCAGTACTTC	CASSTTSGNTNEQYF
NA	TRBJ2-7	TRBV9	TRBD1	TGTGCCAGCAGCGCAGGGGGCGGCGAGCAGTACTTC	CASSAGGGEQYF